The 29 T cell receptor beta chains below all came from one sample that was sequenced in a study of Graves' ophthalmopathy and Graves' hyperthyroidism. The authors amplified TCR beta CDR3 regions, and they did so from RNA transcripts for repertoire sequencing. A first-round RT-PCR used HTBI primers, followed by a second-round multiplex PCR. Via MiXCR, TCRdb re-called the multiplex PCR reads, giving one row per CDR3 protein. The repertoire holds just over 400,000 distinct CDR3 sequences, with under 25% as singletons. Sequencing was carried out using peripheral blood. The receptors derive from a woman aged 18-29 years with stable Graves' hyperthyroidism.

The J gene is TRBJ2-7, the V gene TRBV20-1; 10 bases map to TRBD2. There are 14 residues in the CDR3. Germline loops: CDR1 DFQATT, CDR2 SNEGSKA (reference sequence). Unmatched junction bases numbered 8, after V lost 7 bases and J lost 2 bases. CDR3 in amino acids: CSELTSGDPYEQYF. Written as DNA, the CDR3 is TGCAGTGAATTAACTAGCGGGGACCCCTACGAGCAGTACTTC.

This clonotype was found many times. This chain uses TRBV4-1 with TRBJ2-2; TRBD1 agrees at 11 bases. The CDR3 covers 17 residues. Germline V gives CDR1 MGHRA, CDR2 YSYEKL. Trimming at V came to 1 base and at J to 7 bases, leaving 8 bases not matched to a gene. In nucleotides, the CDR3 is TGCGCCAGCAGCCAAGGAGGTCGGACAGGGGGCATCGGGGAGCTGTTTTTT. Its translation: CASSQGGRTGGIGELFF.

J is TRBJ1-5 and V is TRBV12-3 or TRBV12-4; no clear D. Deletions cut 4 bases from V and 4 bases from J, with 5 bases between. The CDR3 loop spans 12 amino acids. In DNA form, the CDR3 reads TGTGCCAGCAGTTGGGCGAATCAGCCCCAGCATTTT. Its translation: CASSWANQPQHF.

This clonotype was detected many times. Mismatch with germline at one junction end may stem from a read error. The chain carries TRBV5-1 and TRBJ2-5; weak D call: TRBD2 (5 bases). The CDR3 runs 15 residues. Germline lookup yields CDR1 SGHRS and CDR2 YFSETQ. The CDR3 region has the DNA TGCGCCAGCAGCACCGGACTGTCGAGAGAAGAGACCAAGTACTTC. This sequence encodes CASSTGLSREETKYF.

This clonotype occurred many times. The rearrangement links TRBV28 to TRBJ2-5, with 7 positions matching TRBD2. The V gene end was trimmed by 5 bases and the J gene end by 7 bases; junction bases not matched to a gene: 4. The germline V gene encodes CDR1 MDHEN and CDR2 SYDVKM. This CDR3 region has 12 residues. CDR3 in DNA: TGTGCCAGCAGTACTAGCGCTTGGACCCAGTACTTC. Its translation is CASSTSAWTQYF.

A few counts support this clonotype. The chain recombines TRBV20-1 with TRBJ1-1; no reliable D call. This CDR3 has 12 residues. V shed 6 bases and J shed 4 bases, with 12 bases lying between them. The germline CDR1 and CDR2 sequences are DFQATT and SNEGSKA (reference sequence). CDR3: CSAYSDTTEAFF. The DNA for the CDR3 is TGCAGTGCCTACTCCGACACCACTGAAGCTTTCTTT.

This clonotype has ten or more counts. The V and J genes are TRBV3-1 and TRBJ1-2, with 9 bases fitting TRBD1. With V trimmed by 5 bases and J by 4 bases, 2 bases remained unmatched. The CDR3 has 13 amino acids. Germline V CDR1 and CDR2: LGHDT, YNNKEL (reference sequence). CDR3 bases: TGTGCCAGCAGCGAGGACAGGGGCTATGGCTACACCTTC. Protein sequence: CASSEDRGYGYTF.

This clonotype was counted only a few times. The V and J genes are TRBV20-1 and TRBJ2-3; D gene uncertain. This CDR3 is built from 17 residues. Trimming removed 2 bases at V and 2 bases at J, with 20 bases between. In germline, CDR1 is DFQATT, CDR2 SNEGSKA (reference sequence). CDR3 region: CSARPHEVLWNTDTQYF. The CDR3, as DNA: TGCAGTGCTAGACCCCACGAGGTACTCTGGAACACAGATACGCAGTATTTT.

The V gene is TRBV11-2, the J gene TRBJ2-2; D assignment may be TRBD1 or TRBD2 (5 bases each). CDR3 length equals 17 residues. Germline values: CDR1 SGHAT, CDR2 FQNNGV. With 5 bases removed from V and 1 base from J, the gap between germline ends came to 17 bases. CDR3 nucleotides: TGTGCCAGCAGCCCCCGGGGCTTAGGGGTGAACACCGGGGAGCTGTTTTTT. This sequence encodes CASSPRGLGVNTGELFF. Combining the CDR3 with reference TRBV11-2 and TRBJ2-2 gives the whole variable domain EAGVAQSPRYKIIEKRQSVAFWCNPISGHATLYWYQQILGQGPKLLIQFQNNGVVDDSQLPKDRFSAERLKGVDSTLKIQPAKLEDSAVYLCASSPRGLGVNTGELFFGEGSRLTVL.

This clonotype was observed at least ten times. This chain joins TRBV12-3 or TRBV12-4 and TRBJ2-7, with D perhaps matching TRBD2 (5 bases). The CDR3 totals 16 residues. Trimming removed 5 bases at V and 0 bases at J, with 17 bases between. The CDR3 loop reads CASSANWESSSYEQYF. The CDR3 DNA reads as TGTGCCAGCAGTGCGAATTGGGAGTCATCCTCCTACGAGCAGTACTTC.

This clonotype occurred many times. DNA of the CDR3: TGTGCCAGCAGTTACTCTAGACATAGCGATGGCTACACCTTC. This sequence encodes CASSYSRHSDGYTF. This chain connects TRBV6-5 to TRBJ1-2; D not resolved. V lost 0 bases and J 6 bases, leaving 11 bases between the germline ends. The length of the CDR3 is 14 residues. Germline lookup yields CDR1 MNHEY and CDR2 SVGAGI.

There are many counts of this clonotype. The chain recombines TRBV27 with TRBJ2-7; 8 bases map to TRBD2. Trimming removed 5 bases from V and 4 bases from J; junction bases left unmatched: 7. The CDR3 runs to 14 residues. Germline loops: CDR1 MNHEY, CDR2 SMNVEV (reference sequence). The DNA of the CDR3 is TGTGCCAGCAGTAAAGCGGGAGATTGGTACGAGCAGTACTTC. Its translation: CASSKAGDWYEQYF.

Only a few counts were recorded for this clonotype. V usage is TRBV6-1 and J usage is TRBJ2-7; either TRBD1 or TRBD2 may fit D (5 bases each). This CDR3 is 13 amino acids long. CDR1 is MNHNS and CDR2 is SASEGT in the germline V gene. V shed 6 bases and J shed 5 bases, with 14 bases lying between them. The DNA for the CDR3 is TGTGCCAGCAGCACTCCGGGACCTGACGAGCAGTACTTC. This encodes CASSTPGPDEQYF.

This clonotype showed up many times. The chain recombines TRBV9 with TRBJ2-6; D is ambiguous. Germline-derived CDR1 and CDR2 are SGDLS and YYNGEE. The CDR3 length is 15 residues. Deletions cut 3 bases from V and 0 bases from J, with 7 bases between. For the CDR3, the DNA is TGTGCCAGCAGCGCCACTCCCTCTGGGGCCAACGTCCTGACTTTC. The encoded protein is CASSATPSGANVLTF.

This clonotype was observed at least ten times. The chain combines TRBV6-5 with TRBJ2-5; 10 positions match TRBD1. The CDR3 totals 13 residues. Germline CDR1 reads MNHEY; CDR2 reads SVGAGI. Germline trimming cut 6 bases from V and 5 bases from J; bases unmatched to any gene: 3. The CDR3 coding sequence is TGTGCCAGCAGCGGGACAGGGGCTGAGACCCAGTACTTC. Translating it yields CASSGTGAETQYF.

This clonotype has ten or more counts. The CDR3 sequence: CSARAPFNQPQHF. The CDR3 coding sequence is TGCAGTGCCCGTGCCCCATTCAATCAGCCCCAGCATTTT. The chain carries TRBV20-1 and TRBJ1-5; D is unclear. This CDR3 is built from 13 residues. Trimming cost V 6 bases and J 3 bases, with 12 bases left between them. The germline V gene encodes CDR1 DFQATT and CDR2 SNEGSKA (reference sequence).

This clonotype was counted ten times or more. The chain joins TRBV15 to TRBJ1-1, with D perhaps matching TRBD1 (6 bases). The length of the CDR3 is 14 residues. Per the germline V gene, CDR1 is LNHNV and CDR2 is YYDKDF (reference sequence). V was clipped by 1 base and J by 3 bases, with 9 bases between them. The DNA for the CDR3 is TGTGCCACCAGCAGAGGGGGGGCGGACACTGAAGCTTTCTTT. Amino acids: CATSRGGADTEAFF.

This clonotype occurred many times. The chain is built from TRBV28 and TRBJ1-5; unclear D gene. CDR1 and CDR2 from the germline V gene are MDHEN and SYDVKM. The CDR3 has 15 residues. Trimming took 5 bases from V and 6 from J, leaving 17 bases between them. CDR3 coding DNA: TGTGCCAGCAGTCCCGCCCTTCCTGGGATTCAGCCCCAGCATTTT. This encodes CASSPALPGIQPQHF.

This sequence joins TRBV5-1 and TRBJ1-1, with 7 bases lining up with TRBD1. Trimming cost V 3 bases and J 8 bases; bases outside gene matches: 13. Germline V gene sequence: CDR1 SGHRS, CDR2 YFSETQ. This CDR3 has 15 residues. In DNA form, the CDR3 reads TGCGCCAGCAGCTCTACGGGGGGGCTGGACAGGGAAGCTTTCTTT. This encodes CASSSTGGLDREAFF.

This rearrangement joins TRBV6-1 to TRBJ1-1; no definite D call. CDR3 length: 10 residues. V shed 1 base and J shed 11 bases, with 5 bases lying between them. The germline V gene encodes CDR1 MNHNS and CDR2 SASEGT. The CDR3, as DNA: TGTGCCAGCAGTGAAGGGAACGCTTTCTTT. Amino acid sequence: CASSEGNAFF.

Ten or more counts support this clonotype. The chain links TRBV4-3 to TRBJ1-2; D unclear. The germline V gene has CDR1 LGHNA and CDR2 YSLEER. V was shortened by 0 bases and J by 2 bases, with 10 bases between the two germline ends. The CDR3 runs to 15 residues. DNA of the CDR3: TGCGCCAGCAGCCAAGATGCGCGGGGAAACTATGGCTACACCTTC. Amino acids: CASSQDARGNYGYTF.

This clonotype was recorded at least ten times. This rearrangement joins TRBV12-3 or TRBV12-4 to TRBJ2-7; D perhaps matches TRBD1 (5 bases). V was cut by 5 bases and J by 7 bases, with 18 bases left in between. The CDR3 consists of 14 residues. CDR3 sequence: CASSPIQTGVEQYF. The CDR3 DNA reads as TGTGCCAGCAGTCCGATCCAAACAGGTGTAGAGCAGTACTTC.

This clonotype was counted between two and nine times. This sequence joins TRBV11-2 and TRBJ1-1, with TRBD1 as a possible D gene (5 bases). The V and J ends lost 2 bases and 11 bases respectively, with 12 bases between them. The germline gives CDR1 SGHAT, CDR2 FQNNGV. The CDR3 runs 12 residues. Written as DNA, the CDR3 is TGTGCCAGCAGCTTAAGTGGCAGGGAGGCTTTCTTT. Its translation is CASSLSGREAFF.

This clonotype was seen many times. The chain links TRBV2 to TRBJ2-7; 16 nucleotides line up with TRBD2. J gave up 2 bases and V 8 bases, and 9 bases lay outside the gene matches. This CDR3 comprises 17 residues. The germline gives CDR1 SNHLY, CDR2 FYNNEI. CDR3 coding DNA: TGTGCCAGCGGTGGGGGACTAGCGGGAGGGACTACCTACGAGCAGTACTTC. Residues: CASGGGLAGGTTYEQYF. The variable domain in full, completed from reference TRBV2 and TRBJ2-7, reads EPEVTQTPSHQVTQMGQEVILRCVPISNHLYFYWYRQILGQKVEFLVSFYNNEISEKSEIFDDQFSVERPDGSNFTLKIRSTKLEDSAMYFCASGGGLAGGTTYEQYFGPGTRLTVT.

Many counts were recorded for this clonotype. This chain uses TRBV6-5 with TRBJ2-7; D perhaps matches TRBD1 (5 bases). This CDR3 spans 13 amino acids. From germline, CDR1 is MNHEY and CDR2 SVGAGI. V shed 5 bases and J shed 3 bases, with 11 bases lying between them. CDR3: CASSQGLSYEQYF. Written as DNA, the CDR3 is TGTGCCAGCAGTCAGGGTCTCAGCTACGAGCAGTACTTC.

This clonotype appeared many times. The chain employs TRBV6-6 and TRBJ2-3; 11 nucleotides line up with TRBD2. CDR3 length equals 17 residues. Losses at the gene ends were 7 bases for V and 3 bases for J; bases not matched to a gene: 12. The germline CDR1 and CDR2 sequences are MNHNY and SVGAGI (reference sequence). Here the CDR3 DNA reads TGTGCCAGCACCCCTCTAGCGGGAGGCACGGGAACAGATACGCAGTATTTT. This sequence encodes CASTPLAGGTGTDTQYF.

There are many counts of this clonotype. CDR3 nucleotides: TGTGCCAGCAGTTCGCGCCACCAAGAGACCCAGTACTTC. Protein: CASSSRHQETQYF. This chain uses TRBV28 with TRBJ2-5; D not certain. Germline CDR1 MDHEN, CDR2 SYDVKM. There are 13 residues in the CDR3. V lost 4 bases and J lost 0, with 6 bases in between.

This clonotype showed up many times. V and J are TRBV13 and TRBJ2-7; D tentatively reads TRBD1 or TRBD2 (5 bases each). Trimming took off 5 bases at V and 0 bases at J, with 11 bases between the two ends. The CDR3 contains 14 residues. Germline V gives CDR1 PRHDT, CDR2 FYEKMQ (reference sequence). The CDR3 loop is CASSPRGLSYEQYF. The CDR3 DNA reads TGTGCCAGCAGCCCTCGGGGCCTCTCCTACGAGCAGTACTTC.

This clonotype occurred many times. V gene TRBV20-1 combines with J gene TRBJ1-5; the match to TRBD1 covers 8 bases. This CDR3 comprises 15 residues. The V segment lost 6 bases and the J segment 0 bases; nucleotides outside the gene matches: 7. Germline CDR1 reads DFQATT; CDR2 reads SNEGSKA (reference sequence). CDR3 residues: CSATLTGDSNQPQHF. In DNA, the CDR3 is TGCAGTGCCACCCTGACAGGGGATAGCAATCAGCCCCAGCATTTT.